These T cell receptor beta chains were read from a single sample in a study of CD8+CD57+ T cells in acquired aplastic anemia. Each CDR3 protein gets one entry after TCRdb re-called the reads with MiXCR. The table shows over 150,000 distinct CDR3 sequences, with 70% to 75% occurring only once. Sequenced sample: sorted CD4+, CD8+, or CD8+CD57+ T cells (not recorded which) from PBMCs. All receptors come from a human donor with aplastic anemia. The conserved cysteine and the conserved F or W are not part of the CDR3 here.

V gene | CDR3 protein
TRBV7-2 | ASSWDRYNEQF
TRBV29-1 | SVLSGRGTEAF
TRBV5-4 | ASTLQGFSYEQH
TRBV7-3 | ASSFQAGGSDTQY
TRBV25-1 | ASSVKEAGGYT
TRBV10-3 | AISESTDTQY
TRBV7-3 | ASSDLGTGGELF
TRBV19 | ASSIGRERALGEQF
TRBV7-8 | ASSARGGELF
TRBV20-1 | SASRRLLSYEQY